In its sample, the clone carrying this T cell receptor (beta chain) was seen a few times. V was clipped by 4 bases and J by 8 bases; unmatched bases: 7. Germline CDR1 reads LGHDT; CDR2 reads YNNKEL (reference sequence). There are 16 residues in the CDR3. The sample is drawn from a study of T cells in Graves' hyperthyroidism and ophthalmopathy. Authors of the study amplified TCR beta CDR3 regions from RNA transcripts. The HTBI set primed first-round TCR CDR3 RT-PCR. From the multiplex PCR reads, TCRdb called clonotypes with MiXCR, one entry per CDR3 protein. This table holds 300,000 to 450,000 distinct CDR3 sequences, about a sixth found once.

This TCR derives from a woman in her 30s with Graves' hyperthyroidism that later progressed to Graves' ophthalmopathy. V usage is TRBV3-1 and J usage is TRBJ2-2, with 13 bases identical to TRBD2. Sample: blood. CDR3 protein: CASSPAGLAGSGELFF. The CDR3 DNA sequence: TGTGCCAGCAGCCCAGCGGGACTAGCGGGATCTGGGGAGCTGTTTTTT.